The rows below give T cell receptor beta chains drawn from one sample of a study of radiotherapy plus CTLA-4 blockade in lung cancer. Data came from immunoSEQ multiplex PCR; TCRdb stores just in-frame clones and leaves some out. The sample carries tens of thousands of clones, about 69% recorded once. Here the sequenced sample was peripheral blood, taken from a patient treated with radiotherapy plus ipilimumab. The receptors shown here come from a human donor with non-small cell lung cancer that progressed on radiotherapy plus ipilimumab. Each CDR3 is given with its conserved first and last residue. D genes are given only for firm matches. Some rows mark clone size as missing; the rest say once, few, many or name a class of expanded clone.

v_call	j_call	clone_size	d_call	cdr3_aa	cdr3_nt
TRBV28	TRBJ2-2	.	TRBD2	CASSSPSGRTTGELFF	TGTGCCAGCAGTTCTCCTAGCGGGAGGACCACCGGGGAGCTGTTTTTT
TRBV11-2	TRBJ2-6	.	.	CASSRTAGANVLTF	TGTGCCAGCAGCCGGACGGCCGGGGCCAACGTCCTGACTTTC
TRBV19	TRBJ2-2	once	TRBD1	CASSIQGALIGELFF	TGTGCCAGTAGTATACAGGGGGCGCTAATCGGGGAGCTGTTTTTT
TRBV5-6	TRBJ1-5	.	TRBD1	CASSFTGGQPQHF	TGTGCCAGCAGCTTTACAGGGGGCCAGCCCCAGCATTTT
TRBV11-2	TRBJ2-1	.	.	CASSLTRSRSSYNEQFF	TGTGCCAGCAGCTTAACCCGAAGCCGGAGCTCCTACAATGAGCAGTTCTTC
TRBV2	TRBJ1-2	.	.	CASSESTVYGYTF	TGTGCCAGCAGTGAGTCGACTGTCTATGGCTACACCTTC
TRBV14	TRBJ1-2	.	.	CASSQEFGDYTF	TGTGCCAGCAGCCAAGAATTCGGGGACTACACCTTC
TRBV29-1	TRBJ2-4	.	.	CSGLTDQKNIQYF	TGCAGCGGCTTGACAGATCAAAAAAACATTCAGTACTTC
TRBV7-9	TRBJ1-1	.	.	CASSLRQNTEAFF	TGTGCCAGCAGCCTGCGACAGAACACTGAAGCTTTCTTT
TRBV28	TRBJ2-1	.	.	CASSPTGTGNNEQFF	TGTGCCAGCAGCCCAACCGGGACGGGAAACAATGAGCAGTTCTTC
TRBV2	TRBJ2-5	.	.	CASSEWGVQETQYF	TGTGCCAGCAGTGAATGGGGGGTCCAAGAGACCCAGTACTTC